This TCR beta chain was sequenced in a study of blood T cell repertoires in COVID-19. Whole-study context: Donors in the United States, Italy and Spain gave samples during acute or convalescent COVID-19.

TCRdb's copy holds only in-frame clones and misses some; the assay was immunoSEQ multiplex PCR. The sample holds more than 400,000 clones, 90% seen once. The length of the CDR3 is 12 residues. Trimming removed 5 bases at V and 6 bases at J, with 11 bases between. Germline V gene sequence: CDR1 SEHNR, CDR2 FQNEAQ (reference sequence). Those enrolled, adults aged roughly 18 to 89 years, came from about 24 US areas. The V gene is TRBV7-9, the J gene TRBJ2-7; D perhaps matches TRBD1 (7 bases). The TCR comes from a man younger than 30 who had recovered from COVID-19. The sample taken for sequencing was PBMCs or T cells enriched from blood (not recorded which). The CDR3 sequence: CASSRQGGEQYF. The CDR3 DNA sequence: TGTGCCAGCAGCAGACAGGGAGGCGAGCAGTACTTC.